The 9 T cell receptor beta chains listed next were all sequenced from one sample in a study of T cell clonality in common variable immunodeficiency. TCRdb's table, derived via immunoSEQ multiplex PCR, lists solely in-frame clones and lacks some. This sample comprises about 42,000 clones, none seen once only. What was sequenced was peripheral blood mononuclear cells. Every receptor here comes from a person between 18 and 75 years old in good health.

This clone was counted ten times or more. Coverage ceases 3 residues before the CDR3 finishes, and the germline J gene fills in the end. The gene calls are TRBV20-1 and TRBJ1-1; 9 bases are a match to TRBD1. CDR3 length: 16 amino acids. From germline, CDR1 is DFQATT and CDR2 SNEGSKA (reference sequence). Trimming at V came to 2 bases and at J to 0 bases, leaving 7 bases not matched to a gene. The chain's CDR3 is CSARPQGAPMNTEAFF. CDR3 DNA, as far as it was read: TGCAGTGCTAGACCACAGGGGGCCCCAATGAACACTGAA.

The sample holds many counts of this clone. The read halts 3 residues ahead of the CDR3 end, with the missing end drawn from the germline J gene. The chain is built from TRBV6-1 and TRBJ1-3, with D perhaps TRBD1 (5 bases). Germline V lookup: CDR1 MNHNS, CDR2 SASEGT. The V gene lost 3 bases and the J gene lost 7 bases, with 19 bases spanning the gap. There are 16 residues in the CDR3. This CDR3 reads CASSDKAQGGGNTIYF. The sequenced part of the CDR3 DNA is TGTGCCAGCAGTGATAAGGCGCAGGGCGGAGGCAACACC.

This clone was recorded at least ten times. The read ends 3 residues shy of where the CDR3 ends; the end is completed using the germline J gene. The chain carries TRBV7-3 and TRBJ2-2; tentative D call: TRBD1 (6 bases). V was cut by 5 bases and J by 2 bases, with 12 bases left in between. This CDR3 is built from 15 residues. The V gene's germline CDR1 is SGHTA and CDR2 FQGTGA. The CDR3 sequence is CASSKQGYNTGELFF. The sequenced CDR3 bases are TGTGCCAGCAGCAAACAGGGATACAACACCGGGGAG.

Comment on this clone: From the germline J gene comes the end of the CDR3, since the read stops 3 residues before it. The rearrangement links TRBV11-3 to TRBJ2-2; the D gene is possibly TRBD1 (6 bases). Trimming shortened V by 4 bases and J by 4 bases, and 10 bases separated the two germline ends. The CDR3 has 14 amino acids. Germline CDR1 SGHNT, CDR2 YENEEA. The CDR3 DNA, read in part, is TGTGCCAGCAGCTGGGGCAGGGGCACCGGGGAG. As protein: CASSWGRGTGE. The complete CDR3 protein is CASSWGRGTGELFF.

This clone came up many times. The sequenced part of the CDR3 DNA is TGCGCCAGCAGCTTGACAGGGGGCCTTCAAGAGACC. Translation gives CASSLTGGLQET. The whole CDR3 is CASSLTGGLQETQYF. The rearrangement joins TRBV5-1 to TRBJ2-5, with 9 positions matching TRBD1. The missing CDR3 end, 3 residues past where the read stops, is filled in from the germline J gene. Germline loops: CDR1 SGHRS, CDR2 YFSETQ. The CDR3 totals 15 residues. Trimming at V came to 1 base and at J to 2 bases, leaving 3 bases not matched to a gene.

CDR3 DNA, as far as it was read: TGTGCCAGCAGCTTATGGCGGGGATATAGCAATCAGCCC. Translating gives CASSLWRGYSNQP. In full, the CDR3 reads CASSLWRGYSNQPQHF. The V call is TRBV7-4, the J call TRBJ1-5; D not resolved. With the read ending 3 residues before the CDR3 end, the germline J gene is used to fill in that end. In germline, CDR1 is SGHVT, CDR2 SQSDAQ. The V gene lost 2 bases and the J gene lost 0 bases, with 11 bases spanning the gap. CDR3 length: 16 residues.

This clone has at least ten counts. The sequenced fragment ends 3 residues before the CDR3 boundary, so the rest is inferred from the germline J gene. The rearrangement uses TRBV4-1 and TRBJ1-5; D not certain. The CDR3 sequence is 17 residues long. Trimming stripped 0 bases from V and 3 bases from J, with 15 bases between. Germline CDR1 reads MGHRA; CDR2 reads YSYEKL. CDR3: CASSQEWRGSVNQPQHF. CDR3 DNA, as far as it was read: TGCGCCAGCAGCCAAGAATGGAGAGGAAGCGTCAATCAGCCC.

This clone was detected ten times or more. Read coverage stops 3 residues before the CDR3 terminus; the germline J gene supplies the remainder. The V and J genes are TRBV7-3 and TRBJ2-5, with TRBD2 matching over 9 bases. Germline V CDR1 and CDR2: SGHTA, FQGTGA. The CDR3 length is 16 residues. V trimming: 1 base; J trimming: 6 bases; junction bases outside the gene matches: 9. The covered CDR3 bases are TGTGCCAGCAGCTTAATAACTGCGGGAGGGCCGAAGACC. Translated: CASSLITAGGPKT. The CDR3 reads in full as CASSLITAGGPKTQYF.

By proportion, this clone is medium-sized. The part of the CDR3 DNA that was read is TGTGCCAGCAGCCAACAGGCGGGAGAGGCAGATACG. This encodes CASSQQAGEADT. The complete CDR3 protein is CASSQQAGEADTQYF. The rearrangement uses TRBV4-2 and TRBJ2-3; 7 nucleotides align to TRBD2. The read terminates 3 residues before the CDR3 end, so the remaining end is supplied by the germline J gene. CDR3 length equals 15 residues. The V segment lost 2 bases and the J segment 4 bases; nucleotides outside the gene matches: 6. Germline assignment: CDR1 LGHNA and CDR2 YNFKEQ.